One sample yielded the 14 T cell receptor beta chains listed below, sequenced in a study of cytomegalovirus exposure and HLA in healthy donors. In the PCR, 60 Vbeta and 13 Jbeta primers were used. Sequencing used immunoSEQ multiplex PCR; TCRdb keeps in-frame clones, though not all of them. The sample lists about 230,000 clones; 75% to 85% were seen once. The sequenced sample consisted of PBMCs. Receptors originate from a woman aged 60 to 75 in good health and CMV-seropositive.

The chain couples TRBV7-2 to TRBJ1-3; tentative D call: TRBD1 (5 bases). Germline V gene lookup returns CDR1 SGHTA and CDR2 FQGNSA. Trimming shortened V by 1 base and J by 4 bases, and 8 bases separated the two germline ends. This CDR3 region has 14 residues. CDR3: CASSLGAGGNTIYF. The CDR3 nucleotides are TGTGCCAGCAGCTTAGGAGCAGGGGGAAACACCATATATTTT.

V and J are TRBV19 and TRBJ2-5; the match to TRBD1 covers 7 bases. Per germline, CDR1 LNHDA and CDR2 SQIVND (reference sequence). Trimming removed 5 bases from V and 2 bases from J; junction bases left unmatched: 5. The CDR3 consists of 14 residues. The CDR3 nucleotides read TGTGCCAGTAGTCCCTACAGGGGTCAAGAGACCCAGTACTTC. It encodes CASSPYRGQETQYF.

V and J are TRBV19 and TRBJ1-2; D is possibly TRBD1 (6 bases). The CDR3 contains 15 residues. CDR1 and CDR2 from the germline V gene are LNHDA and SQIVND (reference sequence). V lost 0 bases and J 4 bases, leaving 12 bases between the germline ends. CDR3 amino acids: CASSIDSNRAYGYTF. In DNA form, the CDR3 reads TGTGCCAGTAGTATAGATTCGAACAGGGCCTATGGCTACACCTTC.

The chain is built from TRBV7-2 and TRBJ2-3; D not certain. The germline V and J ends were trimmed by 3 bases and 1 base, with 11 bases remaining between them. Germline V lookup: CDR1 SGHTA, CDR2 FQGNSA. The CDR3 length is 15 residues. CDR3 sequence (DNA): TGTGCCAGCAGCTTTGGCAGGCAGGGCACAGATACGCAGTATTTT. It yields the protein CASSFGRQGTDTQYF.

J is TRBJ1-2 and V is TRBV2, with D possibly TRBD1 on 5 matching bases. V was pared by 6 bases and J by 2 bases, with 16 bases between. CDR3 size: 15 residues. Germline V gives CDR1 SNHLY, CDR2 FYNNEI. This CDR3 is CASSVYQGSNYGYTF. The CDR3 nucleotides are TGTGCCAGCAGCGTATATCAGGGATCAAACTATGGCTACACCTTC.

This chain links TRBV19 with TRBJ1-5; D perhaps matches TRBD1 (6 bases). The germline CDR1 and CDR2 sequences are LNHDA and SQIVND (reference sequence). This CDR3 region has 16 residues. V dropped 1 base and J dropped 4 bases, with 14 bases sitting between them. CDR3 sequence reads: CASSIGDGQQNQPQHF. The CDR3 DNA sequence: TGTGCCAGTAGTATAGGAGACGGACAGCAGAATCAGCCCCAGCATTTT.

The rearrangement joins TRBV27 to TRBJ1-2; 11 positions agree with TRBD1. With V trimmed by 2 bases and J by 8 bases, 10 bases remained unmatched. Germline values: CDR1 MNHEY, CDR2 SMNVEV (reference sequence). The CDR3 sequence is 16 residues long. The CDR3 region is CASSLGTGGEYGGYTF. CDR3 DNA sequence: TGTGCCAGCAGTTTAGGGACAGGGGGGGAATATGGGGGCTACACCTTC.

This rearrangement joins TRBV30 to TRBJ2-3, with 8 positions matching TRBD2. V lost 0 bases to trimming and J lost 4 bases; unmatched junction nucleotides: 9. This CDR3 region has 16 residues. CDR1 and CDR2 (germline): GTSNPN, SVGIG (reference sequence). CDR3 DNA: TGTGCCTGGAGTGTGAATTCGGGGGGGCCAGCAGATACGCAGTATTTT. Residues: CAWSVNSGGPADTQYF.

The chain uses TRBV28 and TRBJ1-3; TRBD1 matches 10 bases. Trimming cost V 6 bases and J 8 bases; bases outside gene matches: 4. CDR1 MDHEN and CDR2 SYDVKM come from the germline V gene. The CDR3 sequence is 13 residues long. The CDR3 here is CASRRTGGHTIYF. The CDR3 region has the DNA TGTGCCAGCAGACGGACAGGGGGACACACCATATATTTT.

The rearrangement joins TRBV2 to TRBJ1-3, with TRBD1 as a possible D gene (5 bases). The CDR3 has 16 residues. Trimming pared 4 bases from V and 0 bases from J, leaving 13 bases between. Germline values: CDR1 SNHLY, CDR2 FYNNEI. The CDR3: CASSAFGGNSGNTIYF. Here the CDR3 DNA reads TGTGCCAGCAGTGCTTTTGGGGGGAACTCTGGAAACACCATATATTTT.

The chain links TRBV6-1 to TRBJ2-7, with TRBD1 as a possible D gene (6 bases). V was shortened by 2 bases and J by 2 bases, with 13 bases between the two germline ends. Germline V gene data show CDR1 as MNHNS and CDR2 as SASEGT. The CDR3 length is 15 residues. CDR3 coding DNA: TGTGCCAGCAGTGAAATAACAGGGACCCCCTACGAGCAGTACTTC. Protein sequence: CASSEITGTPYEQYF.

This clone was recorded a few times. This chain connects TRBV7-3 to TRBJ2-5, with unresolved D. The V gene's germline CDR1 is SGHTA and CDR2 FQGTGA. Trimming pared 6 bases from V and 5 bases from J, leaving 13 bases between. The CDR3 extends over 13 amino acids. The CDR3 loop reads CASSPRLGETQYF. CDR3 nucleotides: TGTGCCAGCAGTCCACGTCTCGGGGAGACCCAGTACTTC.

Concerning this clone: The junction does not match germline at one end; this may be a read error. The gene calls are TRBV7-9 and TRBJ2-7; the match to TRBD1 covers 10 bases. The CDR3 is made up of 18 amino acids. Per the germline V gene, CDR1 is SEHNR and CDR2 is FQNEAQ (reference sequence). Here the CDR3 reads CSSSPPRDRGEGSYEQYF. In DNA, the CDR3 is TGTTCCAGCAGCCCCCCCCGGGACAGGGGAGAAGGAAGTTACGAGCAGTACTTC.

This chain uses TRBV7-3 with TRBJ2-5, with D maybe TRBD1 (6 bases). Germline V gene sequence: CDR1 SGHTA, CDR2 FQGTGA. This CDR3 has 14 amino acids. V lost 5 bases and J 7 bases, leaving 17 bases between the germline ends. The CDR3 DNA follows: TGTGCCAGCAGCGCCGGGACATCCAGCGGGACCCAGTACTTC. Translation gives CASSAGTSSGTQYF. Supplemented by reference TRBV7-3 and TRBJ2-5, the full variable domain reads GAGVSQTPSNKVTEKGKYVELRCDPISGHTALYWYRQSLGQGPEFLIYFQGTGAADDSGLPNDRFFAVRPEGSVSTLKIQRTERGDSAVYLCASSAGTSSGTQYFGPGTRLLVL.